Listed below are T cell receptor beta chains from one sample, sequenced in a study of blood T cell repertoires in COVID-19. Method: immunoSEQ multiplex PCR; TCRdb's copy keeps in-frame clones and lacks some. Of about 280,000 clones detected, 83% appear once; the ten largest clones hold over 8.5%. Sequencing was performed on peripheral blood. These receptors all come from a woman in her fifties or sixties who had recovered from COVID-19. Both conserved end residues are part of each CDR3. A D gene is named only where the DNA matches it firmly. Not every row has a clone size; where given, it reads once, few, many or a size class.

NA,TRBV2,TRBJ1-5,few,CASSEEGFSNQPQHF,TGTGCCAGCAGTGAAGAGGGGTTTAGCAATCAGCCCCAGCATTTT
TRBD1,TRBV25-1,TRBJ2-2,NA,CASSEFGTGRGKTGELFF,TGTGCCAGCAGTGAATTCGGGACAGGTAGGGGGAAGACCGGGGAGCTGTTTTTT
NA,TRBV6-7,TRBJ2-1,once,CASIRWPQGDEQFF,TGTGCCAGCATCCGGTGGCCTCAGGGTGATGAGCAGTTCTTC
TRBD1,TRBV27,TRBJ1-5,NA,CASSLFGQGGQPQHF,TGTGCCAGCAGTTTATTCGGACAGGGGGGTCAGCCCCAGCATTTT
NA,TRBV5-4,TRBJ2-3,NA,CASSSPGVRADTQYF,TGTGCCAGCAGCTCACCAGGGGTTCGCGCAGATACGCAGTATTTT
TRBD1,TRBV4-3,TRBJ2-2,NA,CASSLSGQGTGELFF,TGCGCCAGCAGCCTGAGTGGACAGGGGACCGGGGAGCTGTTTTTT
TRBD2,TRBV27,TRBJ2-7,NA,CASSSPTSGSYEQYF,TGTGCCAGCAGTTCTCCCACTAGCGGGAGCTACGAGCAGTACTTC
TRBD1,TRBV5-8,TRBJ2-2,NA,CASRPGTGNTGELFF,TGTGCCAGCAGACCCGGGACAGGGAACACCGGGGAGCTGTTTTTT
TRBD2,TRBV7-2,TRBJ2-7,NA,CASSREVAGEQYF,TGTGCCAGCAGCCGGGAGGTAGCGGGAGAGCAGTACTTC
NA,TRBV12-3/TRBV12-4,TRBJ2-7,NA,CASSIVAGDEQYF,TGTGCCAGCAGTATCGTGGCCGGGGACGAGCAGTACTTC
TRBD1,TRBV6-5,TRBJ1-1,NA,CASSSVGQGATTEAFF,TGTGCCAGCAGTTCAGTCGGACAGGGGGCTACCACTGAAGCTTTCTTT
NA,TRBV7-9,TRBJ2-1,NA,CASSLRAGGNEQFF,TGTGCCAGCAGCTTACGAGCAGGGGGGAATGAGCAGTTCTTC
NA,TRBV27,TRBJ2-3,NA,CASSPGSTDTQYF,TGTGCCAGCAGTCCCGGGAGTACAGATACGCAGTATTTT
NA,TRBV9,TRBJ1-2,NA,CASSVSGEFTSGYTF,TGTGCCAGCAGCGTATCGGGGGAGTTTACCTCTGGCTACACCTTC
NA,TRBV28,TRBJ2-3,NA,CASSPISPDTQYF,TGTGCCAGCAGTCCTATATCCCCAGATACGCAGTATTTT
NA,TRBV7-2,TRBJ1-1,NA,CASSLALANTEAFF,TGTGCCAGCAGCTTAGCGCTGGCTAACACTGAAGCTTTCTTT
NA,TRBV11-3,TRBJ2-1,NA,CASSLGGGGSYNEQFF,TGTGCCAGCAGCTTAGGGGGGGGCGGCTCCTACAATGAGCAGTTCTTC
NA,TRBV21-1,TRBJ2-7,few,CASSPGGGRVYEQYF,TGTGCCAGCAGCCCGGGTGGCGGGAGAGTATACGAGCAGTACTTC
NA,TRBV7-9,TRBJ2-7,NA,CASSQIYEQYF,TGTGCCAGCAGCCAAATTTACGAGCAGTACTTC
NA,TRBV18,TRBJ2-5,NA,CASSPAIQETQYF,TGTGCCAGCTCACCAGCTATACAAGAGACCCAGTACTTC
NA,TRBV5-1,TRBJ1-2,NA,CASSGASGYTF,TGCGCCAGCAGCGGAGCATCTGGCTACACCTTC
TRBD1,TRBV27,TRBJ1-3,NA,CASRCRDRVRRDPGNTIYF,TGTGCCAGCAGGTGCCGGGACAGGGTAAGGAGAGACCCGGGAAACACCATATATTTT
NA,TRBV29-1,TRBJ2-3,NA,CSPSPGTPHLGITDTQYF,TGCAGCCCCAGCCCCGGGACACCACACCTCGGAATCACAGATACGCAGTATTTT
TRBD2,TRBV5-4,TRBJ2-5,NA,CASSFSGGRVETQYF,TGTGCCAGCAGCTTTAGCGGGGGGAGGGTGGAGACCCAGTACTTC
TRBD1,TRBV12-3/TRBV12-4,TRBJ1-1,NA,CASSDRVRTEAFF,TGTGCCAGCAGTGACAGGGTAAGGACTGAAGCTTTCTTT
TRBD2,TRBV30,TRBJ2-7,NA,CAWSVGGGRSYEQYF,TGTGCCTGGAGTGTCGGTGGCGGGAGATCCTACGAGCAGTACTTC
TRBD1,TRBV5-4,TRBJ1-6,NA,CASSLRTGVGNSPLHF,TGTGCCAGCAGCCTTCGGACAGGGGTCGGCAATTCACCCCTCCACTTT
TRBD1,TRBV6-5,TRBJ1-2,NA,CASTTGINYGYTF,TGTGCCAGCACGACAGGGATAAACTATGGCTACACCTTC
NA,TRBV28,TRBJ1-5,NA,CASSLRIQPQHF,TGTGCCAGCAGTTTGCGTATTCAGCCCCAGCATTTT
NA,TRBV4-1,TRBJ1-5,NA,CASSQDYNQPQHF,TGCGCCAGCAGCCAAGATTACAATCAGCCCCAGCATTTT
TRBD2,TRBV19,TRBJ2-7,NA,CASSMEGTNVYEQYF,TGTGCCAGTAGTATGGAGGGGACTAACGTCTACGAGCAGTACTTC
TRBD2,TRBV19,TRBJ2-5,NA,CASGHRGSQETQYF,TGTGCCAGTGGGCATCGCGGGAGCCAAGAGACCCAGTACTTC
TRBD2,TRBV7-2,TRBJ2-1,NA,CASSPGGGGFNEQFF,TGTGCCAGCAGCCCCGGCGGGGGAGGGTTCAATGAGCAGTTCTTC
TRBD2,TRBV5-1,TRBJ2-3,NA,CASRAGTSGGTDTQYF,TGCGCCAGCAGGGCCGGGACTAGCGGAGGCACAGATACGCAGTATTTT
NA,TRBV15,TRBJ2-5,NA,CATSRRLGGAQETQYF,TGTGCCACCAGCAGACGACTGGGGGGGGCTCAAGAGACCCAGTACTTC
TRBD1,TRBV24-1,TRBJ1-5,NA,CATSDWDRGLDQPQHF,TGTGCCACCAGTGATTGGGACAGGGGGCTAGATCAGCCCCAGCATTTT
NA,TRBV4-2,TRBJ1-2,NA,CASSQEAGKLADGYTF,TGTGCCAGCAGCCAAGAAGCCGGGAAACTAGCCGATGGCTACACCTTC
NA,TRBV12-3/TRBV12-4,TRBJ2-2,NA,CASSGRTAGELFF,TGTGCCAGCAGTGGGCGGACAGCCGGGGAGCTGTTTTTT